This T cell receptor beta chain was profiled in a study of blood T cell repertoires in COVID-19. Overall study: PBMCs, B-cell-depleted T cells, or T cells were the source of the cDNA or gDNA that made up the material.

Germline assignment: CDR1 WNHNN and CDR2 SYGVQD (reference sequence). Trimming took 5 bases from V and 1 from J, leaving 17 bases between them. CDR3 length: 16 amino acids. Participants were aged roughly 18 to 89 years from around 24 US areas. Each participant's cohort was designated according to participant-reported clinical history. Authors' methods: Amplification of reference gene primers was used by the study to estimate nucleated cell counts. Method: immunoSEQ multiplex PCR; TCRdb's copy keeps in-frame clones and lacks some. That table gives V, J and clone size, and the DNA gave D and trimming. The data hold 240,000 or so clones, with approximately 90% observed a single time.

The sequenced material came from PBMCs or T cells enriched from blood (not recorded which). The chain joins TRBV10-1 to TRBJ2-5; D call uncertain. This TCR was sampled from a man in his forties who had recovered from COVID-19. The CDR3 DNA follows: TGCGCCAGCAGTAGAGCGCAACAAGGTGGCCAAGAGACCCAGTACTTC. Its translation is CASSRAQQGGQETQYF.